This T cell receptor (beta chain) appears in the sequencing data of a study of blood T cell repertoires in COVID-19. Authors' methods: Amplification with reference gene primers provided the estimates of nucleated cell counts. Profiled with immunoSEQ multiplex PCR; TCRdb holds only in-frame clones, not every one. V and J calls and clone size are copied from that table; D and trimming were computed from the DNA. The profile shows around 180,000 clones, approximately 90% of them singletons. CDR3 length equals 15 residues. With 6 bases clipped from V and 0 bases from J, the junction kept 7 bases outside the gene matches. Germline values: CDR1 MNHEY, CDR2 SVGAGI.

The V call is TRBV6-5, the J call TRBJ1-1; 7 bases agree with TRBD1. Sequencing input: peripheral blood. The sequence was obtained from a young woman with active or convalescent COVID-19. CDR3 residues: CASRDRTGMNTEAFF. CDR3 coding DNA: TGTGCCAGCAGGGACCGGACAGGCATGAACACTGAAGCTTTCTTT.